What follows are 23 T cell receptor beta chains derived from one specimen sequenced in a study of blood T cell repertoires in COVID-19. Profiling relied on immunoSEQ multiplex PCR, and the TCRdb table lists in-frame clones only, not all of them. The sample gives 150,000 or so clones, around 84% of which show up once; nearly 15% is in the top ten. Sample: PBMCs or T cells enriched from blood (not recorded which). These receptors all come from a man between 45 and 60 years old who had recovered from COVID-19.

The J gene is TRBJ1-2, the V gene TRBV19, with D possibly matching TRBD1 (5 bases). V was trimmed by 1 base and J by 7 bases, leaving 16 bases between them. Germline lookup yields CDR1 LNHDA and CDR2 SQIVND (reference sequence). CDR3 length equals 15 residues. This chain's CDR3 is CASSIGNSGASGYTF. CDR3 nucleotides: TGTGCCAGTAGTATAGGTAACAGTGGGGCGTCTGGCTACACCTTC.

V and J are TRBV24-1 and TRBJ2-7, with 7 positions matching TRBD1. Trimming cost V 8 bases and J 0 bases; bases outside gene matches: 18. The germline CDR1 and CDR2 sequences are KGHDR and SFDVKD. The CDR3 runs 18 residues. CDR3 in amino acids: CATTHRDSECSSSYEQYF. The CDR3 DNA sequence: TGTGCCACCACCCACCGGGACAGTGAATGTTCGAGCTCCTACGAGCAGTACTTC.

V is TRBV5-1 and J is TRBJ1-4; 7 bases agree with TRBD1. The CDR3 runs 15 residues. The junction had 1 base not matched to a gene; V was cut back by 0 bases and J by 2 bases. In germline, CDR1 is SGHRS, CDR2 YFSETQ. The CDR3, as DNA: TGCGCCAGCAGCTTGGAGGGGGCGACTAATGAAAAACTGTTTTTT. Its protein product is CASSLEGATNEKLFF.

This sequence joins TRBV7-9 and TRBJ2-7; no definite D call. Between the trimmed V and J ends, which lost 5 bases and 3 bases, there was a span of 11 bases. Germline CDR1 SEHNR, CDR2 FQNEAQ (reference sequence). This CDR3 region has 13 residues. CDR3 in amino acids: CASSPRSYYEQYF. Written as DNA, the CDR3 is TGTGCCAGCAGCCCTAGATCTTACTACGAGCAGTACTTC.

This rearrangement joins TRBV3-1 (or the pseudogene TRBV3-2) to TRBJ2-4; maybe TRBD2 (5 bases). Germline lookup yields CDR1 LGHDT and CDR2 YNNKEL (reference sequence). V was trimmed by 0 bases and J by 9 bases, leaving 21 bases between them. The length of the CDR3 is 17 residues. The CDR3 coding sequence is TGTGCCAGCAGCCAAGATAGGCAAACGCTAAGGACTGGCATTCAGTACTTC. It encodes CASSQDRQTLRTGIQYF.

The chain joins TRBV18 to TRBJ1-5; 7 bases align to TRBD1. Germline CDR1 reads KGHSH; CDR2 reads LQKENI. The trim removed 1 base at V and 6 bases at J, leaving 6 bases unmatched. The CDR3 covers 15 residues. The CDR3 loop reads CASSPRQGALQPQHF. The CDR3 DNA is TGTGCCAGCTCACCACGACAGGGCGCTCTTCAGCCCCAGCATTTT.

The V and J genes are TRBV7-9 and TRBJ2-3, with a possible D match to TRBD2 (7 bases). Germline CDR1 and CDR2: SEHNR and FQNEAQ (reference sequence). V lost 9 bases and J 6 bases, leaving 13 bases between the germline ends. CDR3 size: 12 residues. The CDR3 region is CARGGPTDTQYF. Written as DNA, the CDR3 is TGTGCCAGGGGGGGGCCCACGGATACGCAGTATTTT.

The V gene is TRBV12-2, the J gene TRBJ2-1; the listed D gene, TRBD2, was not tested against the DNA. TRBV12-2 is recorded as a pseudogene. The CDR3 runs 19 residues. The DNA of the CDR3 is TGTGCAAGTCGCCCCAGACTAGCGGGGGGGCCGGGCTCCTACAATGAGCAGTTCTTC. Translated: CASRPRLAGGPGSYNEQFF.

V gene TRBV30 combines with J gene TRBJ1-1; D is uncertain. This CDR3 spans 12 amino acids. Looked up from germline, CDR1 is GTSNPN and CDR2 is SVGIG (reference sequence). The germline V and J ends were trimmed by 2 bases and 7 bases, with 11 bases remaining between them. The chain's CDR3 is CAWSSRLVEAFF. The CDR3 bases are TGTGCCTGGAGTAGTAGACTCGTTGAAGCTTTCTTT.

V is TRBV2 and J is TRBJ2-3; 15 positions agree with TRBD2. Germline V gives CDR1 SNHLY, CDR2 FYNNEI. Germline trimming cut 6 bases from V and 8 bases from J; bases unmatched to any gene: 3. This CDR3 region has 14 residues. CDR3 protein: CASRMGLAGGTQYF. CDR3 bases: TGTGCCAGCAGGATGGGACTAGCGGGGGGTACGCAGTATTTT. Complete variable domain (other parts from reference TRBV2 and TRBJ2-3): EPEVTQTPSHQVTQMGQEVILRCVPISNHLYFYWYRQILGQKVEFLVSFYNNEISEKSEIFDDQFSVERPDGSNFTLKIRSTKLEDSAMYFCASRMGLAGGTQYFGPGTRLTVL.

The chain carries TRBV29-1 and TRBJ2-3; 7 positions match TRBD2. J gave up 4 bases and V 0 bases, and 4 bases lay outside the gene matches. CDR1 is SQVTM, CDR2 ANQGSEA, per germline. The CDR3 contains 14 residues. The chain's CDR3 is CSVEDGAGADTQYF. CDR3 nucleotide sequence: TGCAGCGTTGAAGATGGGGCGGGGGCAGATACGCAGTATTTT.

V gene TRBV5-1 combines with J gene TRBJ2-7; possible D gene TRBD1, 6 bases. Germline V gives CDR1 SGHRS, CDR2 YFSETQ. Trimming removed 4 bases at V and 5 bases at J, with 16 bases between. The CDR3 sequence is 14 residues long. CDR3 loop: CASSPGELHDEQYF. CDR3 sequence (DNA): TGCGCCAGCAGCCCAGGGGAGCTTCATGACGAGCAGTACTTC.

CDR3 in DNA: TGTGCCAGCAGCGGGGGGACAGAAAGGAATTCACCCCTCCACTTT. It encodes CASSGGTERNSPLHF. The chain recombines TRBV5-5 with TRBJ1-6; 7 bases match TRBD1. The CDR3 sequence is 15 residues long. J gave up 7 bases and V 4 bases, and 8 bases lay outside the gene matches. CDR1 and CDR2 (germline): SGHKS, YYEKEE (reference sequence). Combining the CDR3 with reference TRBV5-5 and TRBJ1-6 gives the whole variable domain DAGVTQSPTHLIKTRGQQVTLRCSPISGHKSVSWYQQVLGQGPQFIFQYYEKEERGRGNFPDRFSARQFPNYSSELNVNALLLGDSALYLCASSGGTERNSPLHFGNGTRLTVT.

Notes on this clone: In the same sample, other DNA sequences code for this CDR3. The chain combines TRBV3-1 (or the pseudogene TRBV3-2) with TRBJ1-5, with D tentatively TRBD1 (6 bases). The CDR3 length is 13 residues. Germline V gene lookup returns CDR1 LGHDT and CDR2 YNNKEL (reference sequence). Trimming took 1 base from V and 6 from J, leaving 7 bases between them. The CDR3 bases are TGTGCCAGCAGCCAAGTCAGGGGTCAGCCCCAGCATTTT. Its protein product is CASSQVRGQPQHF.

The chain is built from TRBV4-1 and TRBJ1-5; D is possibly TRBD1 (6 bases). V shed 2 bases and J shed 4 bases, with 12 bases lying between them. CDR1 is MGHRA and CDR2 is YSYEKL in the germline V gene. The CDR3 covers 15 residues. The CDR3 loop reads CASSQLQGRNQPQHF. CDR3 sequence (DNA): TGCGCCAGCAGCCAATTACAGGGTAGGAATCAGCCCCAGCATTTT.

This chain links TRBV28 with TRBJ2-7; maybe TRBD2 (7 bases). V shed 3 bases and J shed 0 bases, with 12 bases lying between them. CDR1 is MDHEN and CDR2 is SYDVKM in the germline V gene. This CDR3 spans 15 amino acids. This CDR3 is CASSLAGASSYEQYF. Here the CDR3 DNA reads TGTGCCAGCAGTTTGGCGGGGGCAAGCTCCTACGAGCAGTACTTC.

This chain links TRBV6-5 with TRBJ2-7, with TRBD1 matching over 7 bases. The J segment lost 4 bases and the V segment lost 7 bases, leaving 10 bases of the junction unmatched. The CDR3 runs to 14 residues. In germline, CDR1 is MNHEY, CDR2 SVGAGI. The DNA for the CDR3 is TGTGCCAGCAAATCGGGACAGCGCCGGTACGAGCAGTACTTC. This encodes CASKSGQRRYEQYF.

The gene calls are TRBV12-3 or TRBV12-4 and TRBJ1-4; D remains ambiguous. Trimming took 6 bases from V and 6 from J, leaving 11 bases between them. The CDR3 covers 13 residues. The CDR3 sequence is CASSPVLYEKLFF. The CDR3 DNA reads TGTGCCAGCAGCCCCGTCTTGTATGAAAAACTGTTTTTT.

In DNA form, the CDR3 reads TGTGCCAGCAGTACCGGGACACCCTACGAGCAGTACTTC. Translation: CASSTGTPYEQYF. This chain connects TRBV12-3 or TRBV12-4 to TRBJ2-7, with D perhaps matching TRBD1 (6 bases). The CDR3 length is 13 residues. Trimming removed 5 bases from V and 2 bases from J, with 10 bases in between.

The V call is TRBV18, the J call TRBJ1-2; TRBD1 might be the D (5 bases). This CDR3 spans 14 amino acids. The germline gives CDR1 KGHSH, CDR2 LQKENI. V was clipped by 1 base and J by 8 bases, with 14 bases between them. The CDR3 protein is CASSPRGEFGGYTF. Here the CDR3 DNA reads TGTGCCAGCTCACCACGGGGGGAATTCGGCGGCTACACCTTC.

V usage is TRBV7-2 and J usage is TRBJ1-1; 9 bases match TRBD1. V shed 5 bases, J shed 3 bases, and the junction held 7 bases outside the gene matches. Germline values: CDR1 SGHTA, CDR2 FQGNSA. The length of the CDR3 is 15 residues. CDR3 in amino acids: CASSPVDRGDTEAFF. CDR3 in DNA: TGTGCCAGCAGCCCGGTGGACAGGGGAGACACTGAAGCTTTCTTT.

The rearrangement joins TRBV19 to TRBJ2-3; 8 bases line up with TRBD2. The CDR3 is 18 residues long. CDR1 is LNHDA, CDR2 SQIVND, per germline (reference sequence). After removal of 5 bases from V and 4 bases from J, the junction contained 17 bases not matched to a gene. The CDR3 DNA reads as TGTGCCAGTAGTCCTTTAACGGCGGGGGGCTCTCGGGCAGATACGCAGTATTTT. Its translation: CASSPLTAGGSRADTQYF. Complete variable domain (other parts from reference TRBV19 and TRBJ2-3): DGGITQSPKYLFRKEGQNVTLSCEQNLNHDAMYWYRQDPGQGLRLIYYSQIVNDFQKGDIAEGYSVSREKKESFPLTVTSAQKNPTAFYLCASSPLTAGGSRADTQYFGPGTRLTVL.

In this sample, this clone turned up a few times. The gene calls are TRBV5-6 and TRBJ1-2, with 7 bases aligning to TRBD1. Germline values: CDR1 SGHDT, CDR2 YYEEEE. Trimming removed 4 bases from V and 4 bases from J; junction bases left unmatched: 10. The CDR3 has 15 residues. This CDR3 reads CASSVRGLGGYGYTF. The CDR3 DNA sequence: TGTGCCAGCAGCGTGAGGGGGCTCGGGGGCTATGGCTACACCTTC. Drawing the rest from reference TRBV5-6 and TRBJ1-2, the complete variable domain is DAGVTQSPTHLIKTRGQQVTLRCSPKSGHDTVSWYQQALGQGPQFIFQYYEEEERQRGNFPDRFSGHQFPNYSSELNVNALLLGDSALYLCASSVRGLGGYGYTFGSGTRLTVV.